This TCR beta chain comes out of a study of OX40 agonist ivuxolimab in advanced cancers. Study-wide context: A diagnosis of hepatocellular carcinoma, melanoma, renal cell or head and neck cancer was present in dose-escalation patients.

Concerning this clone itself: Its antigen is not known.

Using immunoSEQ multiplex PCR, the repertoire was profiled, and TCRdb retains in-frame clones only, with some absent. This table holds around 90,000 clones, 90% to 95% found once. Findings of the study overall: At doses 0.1 to 3.0 mg/kg, CD4+ and CD8+ clones expanded. Among T cells, CD8+ cells averaged more expanded clones than CD4+ cells. Also showing low normalized T-cell clonal expansion were some of the nonresponders.

This receptor was taken from an adult with an advanced solid tumor such as melanoma, head and neck, liver or kidney cancer. Specimen: CD4+ or CD8+ T cells sorted from blood, collected in a trial of the OX40 agonist ivuxolimab.

This CDR3 reads CASSFQASYTF. CDR3 nucleotide sequence: TGTGCCAGCAGCTTTCAGGCGAGCTACACCTTC. The chain carries TRBV5-4 and TRBJ1-2; D is ambiguous. Between the trimmed V and J ends, which lost 2 bases and 9 bases, there was a span of 8 bases. The CDR3 sequence is 11 residues long. Per germline, CDR1 SGHNT and CDR2 YYREEE (reference sequence).